The clone carrying this T cell receptor (beta chain) was detected only a few times. The target antigen is unknown. This entry belongs to a study of cytomegalovirus exposure and HLA in healthy donors. PCR amplification relied on 60 Vbeta primers (plus 13 Jbeta primers). Clones were read by immunoSEQ multiplex PCR, and TCRdb kept only the in-frame ones, dropping some. The sample yields roughly 200,000 clones, roughly 9.5% seen once. General study findings and limits: In a later analysis, TCR beta V- and J-gene trimming was associated with a missense DCLRE1C variant. Being productive about 90% or about 30% of the time was typical of most TCR beta V segments in an earlier analysis.

Trimming left V 5 bases short and J 11 bases short, with 15 bases between. Germline V gene sequence: CDR1 SEHNR, CDR2 FQNEAQ (reference sequence). This CDR3 spans 12 amino acids. The chain joins TRBV7-9 to TRBJ1-1, with D uncertain. The clonotype originates from a woman aged 25 to 39 in good health and CMV-seropositive. The source material was PBMCs. In DNA form, the CDR3 reads TGTGCCAGCAGCCAGGAGGGCGCGAGGGCTTTCTTT. This gives the protein CASSQEGARAFF. The variable domain in full, with the rest retrieved from reference TRBV7-9 and TRBJ1-1, is DTGVSQNPRHKITKRGQNVTFRCDPISEHNRLYWYRQTLGQGPEFLTYFQNEAQLEKSRLLSDRFSAERPKGSFSTLEIQRTEQGDSAMYLCASSQEGARAFFGQGTRLTVV.